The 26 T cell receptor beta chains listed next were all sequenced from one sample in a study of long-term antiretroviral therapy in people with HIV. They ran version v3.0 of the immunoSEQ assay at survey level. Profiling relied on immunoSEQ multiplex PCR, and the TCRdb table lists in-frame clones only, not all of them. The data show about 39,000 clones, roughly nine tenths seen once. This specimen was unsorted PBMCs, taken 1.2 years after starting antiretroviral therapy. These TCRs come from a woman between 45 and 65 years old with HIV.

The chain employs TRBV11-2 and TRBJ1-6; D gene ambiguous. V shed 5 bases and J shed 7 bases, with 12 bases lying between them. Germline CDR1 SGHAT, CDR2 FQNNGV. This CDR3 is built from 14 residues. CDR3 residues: CASSVGSKNSPLHF. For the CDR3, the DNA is TGTGCCAGCAGCGTCGGGAGCAAGAATTCACCCCTCCACTTT.

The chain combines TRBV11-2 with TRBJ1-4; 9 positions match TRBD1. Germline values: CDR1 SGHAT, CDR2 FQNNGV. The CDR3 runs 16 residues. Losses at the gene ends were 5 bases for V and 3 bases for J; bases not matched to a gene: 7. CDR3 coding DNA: TGTGCCAGCAGCCCCAGGACAGGGGTAGCTAATGAAAAACTGTTTTTT. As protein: CASSPRTGVANEKLFF.

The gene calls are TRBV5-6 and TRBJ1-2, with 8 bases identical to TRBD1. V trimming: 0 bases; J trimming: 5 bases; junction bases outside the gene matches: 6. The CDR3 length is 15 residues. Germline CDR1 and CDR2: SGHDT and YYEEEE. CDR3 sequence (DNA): TGTGCCAGCAGCTTGGGACAGGGGAATTCTTATGGCTACACCTTC. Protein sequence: CASSLGQGNSYGYTF.

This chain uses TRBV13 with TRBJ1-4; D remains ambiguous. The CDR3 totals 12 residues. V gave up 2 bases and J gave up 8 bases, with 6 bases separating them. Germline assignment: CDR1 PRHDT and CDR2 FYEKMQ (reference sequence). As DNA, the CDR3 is TGTGCCAGCAGCTTAAGACTCGAAAAACTGTTTTTT. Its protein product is CASSLRLEKLFF.

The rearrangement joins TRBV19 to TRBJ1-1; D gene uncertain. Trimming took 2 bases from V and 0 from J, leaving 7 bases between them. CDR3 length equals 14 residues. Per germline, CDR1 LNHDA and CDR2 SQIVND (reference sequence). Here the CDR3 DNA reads TGTGCCAGTAGTATACTAGGCGTGAACACTGAAGCTTTCTTT. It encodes CASSILGVNTEAFF. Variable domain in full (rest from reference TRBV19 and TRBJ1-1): DGGITQSPKYLFRKEGQNVTLSCEQNLNHDAMYWYRQDPGQGLRLIYYSQIVNDFQKGDIAEGYSVSREKKESFPLTVTSAQKNPTAFYLCASSILGVNTEAFFGQGTRLTVV.

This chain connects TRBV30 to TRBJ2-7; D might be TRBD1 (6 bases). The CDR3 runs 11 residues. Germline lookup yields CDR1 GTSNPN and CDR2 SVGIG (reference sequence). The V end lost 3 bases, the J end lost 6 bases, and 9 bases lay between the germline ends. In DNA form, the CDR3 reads TGTGCCTGGAGGGACAGCACCGAGCAGTACTTC. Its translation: CAWRDSTEQYF.

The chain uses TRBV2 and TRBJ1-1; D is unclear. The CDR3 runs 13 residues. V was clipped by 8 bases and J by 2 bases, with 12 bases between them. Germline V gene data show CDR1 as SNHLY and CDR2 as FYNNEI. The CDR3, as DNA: TGTGCCAGCGGCACCATGCCAAACACTGAAGCTTTCTTT. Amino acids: CASGTMPNTEAFF.

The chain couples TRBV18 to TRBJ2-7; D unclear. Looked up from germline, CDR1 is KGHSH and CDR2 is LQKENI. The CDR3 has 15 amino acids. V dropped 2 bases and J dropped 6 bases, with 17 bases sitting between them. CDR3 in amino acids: CASSPAITSTGEQYF. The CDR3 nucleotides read TGTGCCAGCTCACCAGCTATTACCTCCACGGGCGAGCAGTACTTC.

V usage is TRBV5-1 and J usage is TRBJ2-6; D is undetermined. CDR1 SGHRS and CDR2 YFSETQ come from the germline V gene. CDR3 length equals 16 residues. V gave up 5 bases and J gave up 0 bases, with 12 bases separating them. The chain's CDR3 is CASSFQDFSGANVLTF. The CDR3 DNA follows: TGCGCCAGCAGTTTCCAGGATTTCTCTGGGGCCAACGTCCTGACTTTC.

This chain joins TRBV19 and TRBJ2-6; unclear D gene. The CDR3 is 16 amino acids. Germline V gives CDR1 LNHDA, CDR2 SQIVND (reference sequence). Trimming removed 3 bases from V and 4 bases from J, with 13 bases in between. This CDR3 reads CASSIPADRGANVLTF. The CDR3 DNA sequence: TGTGCCAGTAGTATTCCGGCGGATCGGGGGGCCAACGTCCTGACTTTC.

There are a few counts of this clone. This CDR3 reads CASSLDIPRYSYEQYF. The CDR3, as DNA: TGTGCCAGCAGCTTAGACATTCCGAGATACTCCTACGAGCAGTACTTC. The chain uses TRBV11-2 and TRBJ2-7; D is ambiguous. Germline CDR1 SGHAT, CDR2 FQNNGV. CDR3 size: 16 residues. V lost 0 bases to trimming and J lost 0 bases, with 12 bases between them.

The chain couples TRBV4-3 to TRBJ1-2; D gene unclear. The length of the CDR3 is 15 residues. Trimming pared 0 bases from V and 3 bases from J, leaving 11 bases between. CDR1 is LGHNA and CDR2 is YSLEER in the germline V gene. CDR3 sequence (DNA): TGCGCCAGCAGCCAAGATGTGCGGCAGTACTATGGCTACACCTTC. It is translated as CASSQDVRQYYGYTF.

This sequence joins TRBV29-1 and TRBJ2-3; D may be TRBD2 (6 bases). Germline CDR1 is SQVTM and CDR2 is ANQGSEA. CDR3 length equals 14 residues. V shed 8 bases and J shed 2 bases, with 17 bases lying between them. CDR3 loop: CSSHRGGVTDTQYF. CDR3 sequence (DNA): TGCAGCTCACACCGCGGCGGGGTCACAGATACGCAGTATTTT.

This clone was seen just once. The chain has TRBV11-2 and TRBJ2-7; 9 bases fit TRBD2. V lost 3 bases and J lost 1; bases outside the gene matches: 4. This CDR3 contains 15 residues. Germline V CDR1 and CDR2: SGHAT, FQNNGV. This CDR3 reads CASSLGGGASYEQYF. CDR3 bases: TGTGCCAGCAGCTTGGGCGGGGGGGCTTCCTACGAGCAGTACTTC.

CDR3 sequence: CASSPPPGGTNYGYTF. CDR3 nucleotides: TGCGCCAGCAGCCCCCCCCCGGGGGGGACTAACTATGGCTACACCTTC. The chain carries TRBV5-1 and TRBJ1-2; TRBD1 is a possible D gene (5 bases). Germline CDR1 and CDR2: SGHRS and YFSETQ. CDR3 length: 16 amino acids. Trimming stripped 4 bases from V and 0 bases from J, with 16 bases between.

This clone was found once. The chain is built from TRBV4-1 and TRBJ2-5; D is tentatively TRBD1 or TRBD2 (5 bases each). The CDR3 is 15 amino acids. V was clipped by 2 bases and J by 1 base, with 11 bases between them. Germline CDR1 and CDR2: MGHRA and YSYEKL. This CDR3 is CASSQLPGTQETQYF. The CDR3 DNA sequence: TGCGCCAGCAGCCAATTACCGGGGACCCAAGAGACCCAGTACTTC.

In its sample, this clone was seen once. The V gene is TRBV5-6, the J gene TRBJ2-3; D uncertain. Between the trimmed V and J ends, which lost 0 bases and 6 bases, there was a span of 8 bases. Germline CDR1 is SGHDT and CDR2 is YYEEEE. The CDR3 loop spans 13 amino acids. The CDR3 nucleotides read TGTGCCAGCAGCTTGGTTTTGGGCGATACGCAGTATTTT. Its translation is CASSLVLGDTQYF.

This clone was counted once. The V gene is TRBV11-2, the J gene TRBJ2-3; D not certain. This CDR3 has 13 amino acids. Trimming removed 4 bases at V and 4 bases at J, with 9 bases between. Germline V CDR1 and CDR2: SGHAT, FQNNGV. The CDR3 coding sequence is TGTGCCAGCAGCTCACCCCCTTCAGATACGCAGTATTTT. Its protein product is CASSSPPSDTQYF.

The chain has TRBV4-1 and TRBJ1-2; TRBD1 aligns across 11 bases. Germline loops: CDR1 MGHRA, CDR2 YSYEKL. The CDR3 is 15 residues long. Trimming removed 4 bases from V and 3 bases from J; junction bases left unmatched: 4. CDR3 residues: CASSRGQGGDYGYTF. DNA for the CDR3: TGCGCCAGCAGCCGGGGACAGGGGGGTGACTATGGCTACACCTTC.

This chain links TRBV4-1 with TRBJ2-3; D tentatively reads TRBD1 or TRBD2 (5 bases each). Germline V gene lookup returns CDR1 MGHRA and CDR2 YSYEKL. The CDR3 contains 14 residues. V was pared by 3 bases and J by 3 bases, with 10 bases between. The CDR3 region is CASSHGGTTDTQYF. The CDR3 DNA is TGCGCCAGCAGCCATGGGGGAACTACAGATACGCAGTATTTT.

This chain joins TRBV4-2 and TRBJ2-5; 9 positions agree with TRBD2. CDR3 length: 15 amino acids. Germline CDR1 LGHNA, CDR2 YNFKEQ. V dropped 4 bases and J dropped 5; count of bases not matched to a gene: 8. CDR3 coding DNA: TGTGCCAGCAGCCGGGCGGGGGGGCCACTGGAGACCCAGTACTTC. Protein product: CASSRAGGPLETQYF.

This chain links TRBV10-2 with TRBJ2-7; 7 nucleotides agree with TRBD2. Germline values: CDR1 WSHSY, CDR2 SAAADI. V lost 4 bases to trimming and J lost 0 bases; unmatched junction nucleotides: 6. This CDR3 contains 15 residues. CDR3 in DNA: TGCGCCAGCAGTGGGAGCGGGGCCCGCTCCTACGAGCAGTACTTC. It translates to CASSGSGARSYEQYF.

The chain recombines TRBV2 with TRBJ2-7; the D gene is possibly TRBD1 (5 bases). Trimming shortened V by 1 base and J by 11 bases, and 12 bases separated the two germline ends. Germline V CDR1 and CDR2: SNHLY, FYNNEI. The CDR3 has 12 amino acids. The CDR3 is CASSEGFRVKYF. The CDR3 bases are TGTGCCAGCAGTGAAGGGTTCAGGGTTAAGTACTTC.

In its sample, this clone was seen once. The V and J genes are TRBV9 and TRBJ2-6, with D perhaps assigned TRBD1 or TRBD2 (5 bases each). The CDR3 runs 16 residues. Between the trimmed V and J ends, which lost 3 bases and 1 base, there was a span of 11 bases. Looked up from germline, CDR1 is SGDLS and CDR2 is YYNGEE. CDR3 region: CASSAGPNSGANVLTF. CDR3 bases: TGTGCCAGCAGCGCGGGACCCAATTCTGGGGCCAACGTCCTGACTTTC.

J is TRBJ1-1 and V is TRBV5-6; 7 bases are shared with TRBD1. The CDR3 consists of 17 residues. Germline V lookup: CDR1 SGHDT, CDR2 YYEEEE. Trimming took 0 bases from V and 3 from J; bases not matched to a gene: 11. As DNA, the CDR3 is TGTGCCAGCAGCTTGGAAACTCGGAAGGGGGCGGACACTGAAGCTTTCTTT. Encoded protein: CASSLETRKGADTEAFF.

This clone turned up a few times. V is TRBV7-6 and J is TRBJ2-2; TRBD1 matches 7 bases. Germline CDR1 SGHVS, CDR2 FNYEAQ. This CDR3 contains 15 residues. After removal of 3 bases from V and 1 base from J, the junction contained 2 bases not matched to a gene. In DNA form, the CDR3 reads TGTGCCAGCAGCTTCGACAGGGAGAACACCGGGGAGCTGTTTTTT. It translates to CASSFDRENTGELFF.